This TCR beta chain was recovered during a study of breast tumors, draining lymph nodes, adjacent tissues. Study-level results: Tumor TCR diversity was below lymph nodes but above nontumor tissue. The lymph node origin of tumor T cells was framed as consistent with a hypothesis, not demonstrated.

Samples came from axillary lymph nodes draining the breast cancer. The V end was cut by 2 bases, the J end by 8 bases, with 15 bases between. The germline V gene encodes CDR1 MNHEY and CDR2 SVGAGI. CDR3 size: 14 residues. Via MiXCR, TCRdb re-called the multiplex PCR reads, giving one row per CDR3 protein. This repertoire shows more than 250,000 distinct CDR3 sequences, 30% to 35% found once; its top ten account for 0.85% to 1.3%. A word on this clonotype: Its cognate antigen is unknown.

The receptor was derived from a female donor with breast cancer. Some clones in this sample may be carry-over from other donors' samples. V gene TRBV6-5 combines with J gene TRBJ2-5; no definite D call. The sample taken for sequencing was axillary lymph node tissue. CDR3 loop: CASSYSPGRRTQYF. For the CDR3, the DNA is TGTGCCAGCAGTTACAGTCCGGGCAGGCGCACCCAGTACTTC.